This TCR beta chain was documented in a study of a mutant IDH1 vaccine in newly diagnosed glioma (dated by TCRdb to the early 2020s). Looking at the study overall: The approximately 32 treated patients were about 60% male and around 40% female, with a mean age of approximately 40 years. Longitudinal TCRB deep sequencing was done for 25 treated patients, wherever samples were available for exploratory analyses. Prior to enrollment, standard therapy consisting of radiotherapy alone, temozolomide alone, or radiochemotherapy with temozolomide had been administered to patients, with the combination being received by most patients. Peripheral blood samples were drawn at six visits, namely V03 (baseline), V05, V07, V10, V12 and V13.

Libraries were made using the immunoSEQ multiplex PCR assay. The hsTCRB Kit was used according to the manufacturer's protocol to amplify rearranged TCR beta chain sequences. TCRB libraries were sequenced on an Illumina MiSeq. Per the authors' processing: Demultiplexing, trimming and gene mapping were performed with the kit vendor's proprietary platform. Here the immuneACCESS table is served through TCRdb, limited to in-frame sequences with V and J called. Missing clones are a known gap in these copies; in checked studies unresolved V genes cover under half, and the rest lacks a known reason. V, J and clone size derive from that table, while D and trimming were established from the DNA sequence. In all, the sample holds over 55,000 clones, and 65% to 85% of those were seen once. In total, the top ten clones hold roughly 4.4% of the sample. The time point label on this specimen signifies: baseline, week 1 (first vaccination visit). The treatment or condition label, read with the paper, signifies: pre-vaccination baseline after standard-of-care therapy. All donors had newly diagnosed IDH1-mutant astrocytomas of WHO grade 3 or 4 that showed loss of nuclear ATRX. The samples were drawn from NOA16, a multicentre, single-arm, open-label phase I trial in Germany that tested a mutant IDH1 peptide vaccine in humans for the first time. Blood drawn at visit V03 was used as the baseline sample for immunogenicity testing. Genomic DNA for TCRB sequencing was extracted from EDTA blood using the DNeasy Blood and Tissue Kit.

The germline V gene provides CDR1 SGHAT and CDR2 FQNNGV. Including the terminal cysteine and phenylalanine, the CDR3 comprises 16 residues. Only the CDR3 portion is preserved as DNA: 48 bases, with reading frame beginning at the first base. Clipping removes 5 bases from V and 2 bases from J, with 4 as the unmatched junction base count. In this sample, this clone turned up once. What this receptor recognizes is not known. No per-base quality is available; no much larger clone lies one base away. Study-level results and caveats: The authors noted that analyses of patient blood samples could not be reproduced because of sample limitations. Availability determined which PBMC samples were chosen for TCRB deep sequencing. Across multiple MHC alleles, vaccine-induced immune responses were seen in just over 90% of patients. Pseudoprogression appeared unrelated to alterations in the top peripheral T cell clonotypes detected by TCRB sequencing.

The source is a woman under 30 with glioma. Some clones in this sample may be carry-over from other donors' samples. The chain employs TRBV11-2 and TRBJ2-7; the central 15 bases match TRBD2. This sample comprised peripheral blood mononuclear cells (PBMCs), obtained from a glioma patient treated with radiotherapy, temozolomide or both. CDR3 sequence: CASSPGLAGGAYEQYF. The bases read TGTGCCAGCAGCCCGGGACTAGCGGGAGGAGCCTACGAGCAGTACTTC.